What follows are 8 T cell receptor beta chains derived from one specimen sequenced in a study of cytomegalovirus exposure and HLA in healthy donors. 60 Vbeta and 13 Jbeta primers were used in PCR. Generated by immunoSEQ multiplex PCR, the TCRdb table keeps only in-frame clones and is missing some. The data hold some 270,000 clones, with 75% to 85% observed a single time. Sequenced: PBMCs. The origin of the receptors is a girl aged 2 to 10 in good health and CMV-seronegative.

This rearrangement joins TRBV5-1 to TRBJ1-1; no reliable D call. Germline loops: CDR1 SGHRS, CDR2 YFSETQ. Deletions cut 1 base from V and 1 base from J, with 8 bases between. This CDR3 spans 14 amino acids. The CDR3 is CASSLFGGNTEAFF. DNA of the CDR3: TGCGCCAGCAGCTTGTTCGGCGGGAACACTGAAGCTTTCTTT.

The rearrangement links TRBV28 to TRBJ2-3, with 7 bases aligning to TRBD1. This CDR3 contains 19 residues. Germline V lookup: CDR1 MDHEN, CDR2 SYDVKM. The trim removed 4 bases at V and 4 bases at J, leaving 20 bases unmatched. In DNA, the CDR3 is TGTGCCAGCAGTTCTACGCGATCACGACAGGGTTATGTACCAGATACGCAGTATTTT. It codes for CASSSTRSRQGYVPDTQYF.

The rearrangement links TRBV6-4 to TRBJ2-7; 11 bases are a match to TRBD2. In germline, CDR1 is MRHNA, CDR2 SNTAGT. CDR3 size: 20 residues. V was pared by 4 bases and J by 0 bases, with 17 bases of the junction left unmatched. The CDR3 nucleotides are TGTGCCAGCAGTGGCACTCCGGGACTGAGGACTAGCGGGCCCTCCTACGAGCAGTACTTC. Translating it yields CASSGTPGLRTSGPSYEQYF.

The rearrangement joins TRBV25-1 to TRBJ2-4; maybe TRBD1 (6 bases). CDR1 and CDR2 (germline): MGHDK, SYGVNS. Trimming stripped 2 bases from V and 0 bases from J, with 8 bases between. The CDR3 has 15 amino acids. The CDR3 protein is CASSEGTKAKNIQYF. In DNA form, the CDR3 reads TGTGCCAGCAGTGAAGGGACAAAAGCCAAAAACATTCAGTACTTC.

J is TRBJ1-5 and V is TRBV6-6, with a possible D match to TRBD1 (5 bases). The V end lost 5 bases, the J end lost 4 bases, and 12 bases lay between the germline ends. The CDR3 contains 14 residues. Germline CDR1 MNHNY, CDR2 SVGAGI (reference sequence). CDR3 amino acids: CASSHQGPNQPQHF. CDR3 nucleotides: TGTGCCAGCAGTCACCAGGGTCCTAATCAGCCCCAGCATTTT.

CDR3 nucleotides: TGTGCCAGCAGCGTACTGTCTAGCGGCTACAATGAGCAGTTCTTC. This encodes CASSVLSSGYNEQFF. The genes are TRBV9 and TRBJ2-1; TRBD2 matches 7 bases. CDR1 is SGDLS, CDR2 YYNGEE, per germline. V was clipped by 1 base and J by 3 bases; unmatched bases: 4. The CDR3 is 15 residues long.

This clone appeared a few times. The V and J genes are TRBV5-1 and TRBJ2-5, with 9 bases that match TRBD2. CDR3 length: 14 residues. The V gene end was trimmed by 3 bases and the J gene end by 5 bases; junction bases not matched to a gene: 5. Germline CDR1 is SGHRS and CDR2 is YFSETQ. The CDR3 sequence is CASSSSLAGETQYF. CDR3 bases: TGCGCCAGCAGCTCTTCTCTAGCGGGGGAGACCCAGTACTTC.

The CDR3 DNA is TGCGCCAGCAGCCAAGATACCGCTAACTACGAGCAGTACTTC. Encoded protein: CASSQDTANYEQYF. The chain combines TRBV4-1 with TRBJ2-7, with D unclear. The V and J ends lost 0 bases and 3 bases respectively, with 9 bases between them. The CDR3 extends over 14 amino acids. From germline, CDR1 is MGHRA and CDR2 YSYEKL.